These 21 T cell receptor beta chains were all obtained from the same sample, sequenced in a study of T cell responses to AZD1222 COVID-19 vaccine. Sequencing was performed with immunoSEQ multiplex PCR; in TCRdb, only in-frame clones are kept and a portion is missing. The sample contains 90,000 to 110,000 clones, more than 75% of which appear only once. Source: peripheral blood, taken on day 0 of AZD1222 vaccination. The receptors were sampled from an adult in good health.

The chain couples TRBV15 to TRBJ1-2; the D gene is possibly TRBD1 (5 bases). Trimming stripped 1 base from V and 3 bases from J, with 12 bases between. CDR1 and CDR2 (germline): LNHNV, YYDKDF (reference sequence). The CDR3 covers 15 residues. CDR3: CATSRGGGNDYGYTF. The CDR3 DNA is TGTGCCACCAGCAGAGGCGGGGGAAATGACTATGGCTACACCTTC.

The V call is TRBV4-1, the J call TRBJ2-7; D tentatively reads TRBD1 or TRBD2 (6 bases each). The V gene's germline CDR1 is MGHRA and CDR2 YSYEKL. CDR3 size: 17 residues. V lost 0 bases to trimming and J lost 6 bases, with 21 bases between them. This chain's CDR3 is CASSQDQGPGLDFEQYF. The CDR3 bases are TGCGCCAGCAGCCAAGATCAGGGGCCGGGACTGGACTTCGAGCAGTACTTC.

The V and J genes are TRBV19 and TRBJ1-1; D ambiguous. Per germline, CDR1 LNHDA and CDR2 SQIVND (reference sequence). V dropped 1 base and J dropped 3 bases, with 9 bases sitting between them. The CDR3 covers 14 residues. The CDR3 loop is CASSIAGGYTEAFF. For the CDR3, the DNA is TGTGCCAGTAGTATAGCGGGAGGCTACACTGAAGCTTTCTTT.

The rearrangement uses TRBV6-4 and TRBJ2-1, with 7 bases lining up with TRBD2. The CDR3 covers 14 residues. With 3 bases clipped from V and 8 bases from J, the junction kept 7 bases outside the gene matches. Germline CDR1 and CDR2: MRHNA and SNTAGT. This chain's CDR3 is CASSEGGSKDEQFF. The CDR3 nucleotides are TGTGCCAGCAGTGAGGGCGGGAGCAAGGATGAGCAGTTCTTC.

The chain has TRBV7-9 and TRBJ2-7; TRBD2 matches 8 bases. The ends lost 4 bases at V and 3 bases at J; junction bases unmatched: 11. Germline-derived CDR1 and CDR2 are SEHNR and FQNEAQ (reference sequence). The CDR3 covers 16 residues. CDR3 amino acids: CASSSLGSGNNYEQYF. The CDR3 bases are TGTGCCAGCAGCTCGCTGGGTAGCGGGAATAACTACGAGCAGTACTTC.

The V and J genes are TRBV5-1 and TRBJ2-4, with D perhaps TRBD1 or TRBD2 (5 bases each). Trimming removed 3 bases from V and 8 bases from J, with 15 bases in between. Germline V lookup: CDR1 SGHRS, CDR2 YFSETQ. The CDR3 length is 14 residues. The CDR3 nucleotides are TGCGCCAGCAGCTCCAGACAGCCCGGGGACATTCAGTACTTC. This gives the protein CASSSRQPGDIQYF.

This chain joins TRBV7-9 and TRBJ2-5; D not resolved. V lost 4 bases and J lost 5, with 11 bases in between. This CDR3 is 13 amino acids long. Germline V gene sequence: CDR1 SEHNR, CDR2 FQNEAQ (reference sequence). The CDR3 DNA reads as TGTGCCAGCAGCTCCGACAAGTCGGAGACCCAGTACTTC. Translating it yields CASSSDKSETQYF. The variable domain in full, completed from reference TRBV7-9 and TRBJ2-5, reads DTGVSQNPRHKITKRGQNVTFRCDPISEHNRLYWYRQTLGQGPEFLTYFQNEAQLEKSRLLSDRFSAERPKGSFSTLEIQRTEQGDSAMYLCASSSDKSETQYFGPGTRLLVL.

This rearrangement joins TRBV5-4 to TRBJ1-1, with TRBD1 matching over 9 bases. Germline trimming cut 3 bases from V and 4 bases from J; bases unmatched to any gene: 10. The CDR3 totals 16 residues. Germline V gene lookup returns CDR1 SGHNT and CDR2 YYREEE (reference sequence). The chain's CDR3 is CASSSQVGQGVTEAFF. The DNA of the CDR3 is TGTGCCAGCAGCTCCCAAGTGGGACAGGGAGTCACTGAAGCTTTCTTT.

This rearrangement joins TRBV2 to TRBJ1-6; D might be TRBD1 (5 bases). CDR3 length: 13 amino acids. The germline CDR1 and CDR2 sequences are SNHLY and FYNNEI. CDR3 bases: TGTGCTGCGGGGGTCCAAACCGACCAACCCCTCCACTTT. It encodes CAAGVQTDQPLHF. Variable domain in full (rest from reference TRBV2 and TRBJ1-6): EPEVTQTPSHQVTQMGQEVILRCVPISNHLYFYWYRQILGQKVEFLVSFYNNEISEKSEIFDDQFSVERPDGSNFTLKIRSTKLEDSAMYFCAAGVQTDQPLHFGNGTRLTVT.

V and J are TRBV28 and TRBJ1-2; D might be TRBD1 (6 bases). The CDR3 is 14 amino acids. With 6 bases removed from V and 8 bases from J, the gap between germline ends came to 19 bases. CDR1 MDHEN and CDR2 SYDVKM come from the germline V gene. In DNA form, the CDR3 reads TGTGCCAGCAGCCACGGGGGGGGCCAGGCGGGCTACACCTTC. This translates into CASSHGGGQAGYTF.

The chain links TRBV27 to TRBJ1-3; D may be TRBD1 (6 bases). V was shortened by 5 bases and J by 2 bases, with 10 bases between the two germline ends. This CDR3 has 14 amino acids. Germline V gene data show CDR1 as MNHEY and CDR2 as SMNVEV (reference sequence). Here the CDR3 DNA reads TGTGCCAGCAGTCCCAGGGGACCTGGAAACACCATATATTTT. Translating it yields CASSPRGPGNTIYF.

The chain joins TRBV5-1 to TRBJ2-1; D may be TRBD2 (5 bases). The CDR3 is 15 residues long. Trimming removed 0 bases from V and 0 bases from J, with 7 bases in between. Germline CDR1 is SGHRS and CDR2 is YFSETQ. The CDR3 sequence is CASSLDGISYNEQFF. CDR3 in DNA: TGCGCCAGCAGCTTGGACGGGATCTCCTACAATGAGCAGTTCTTC.

The chain joins TRBV15 to TRBJ2-1; D call uncertain. The CDR3 spans 11 residues. Germline V lookup: CDR1 LNHNV, CDR2 YYDKDF (reference sequence). The V gene lost 1 base and the J gene lost 9 bases, with 4 bases spanning the gap. The CDR3 reads CATSRGGEQFF. In DNA, the CDR3 is TGTGCCACCAGCAGAGGCGGTGAGCAGTTCTTC.

The genes are TRBV18 and TRBJ1-5; D is possibly TRBD1 (6 bases). This CDR3 region has 15 residues. From germline, CDR1 is KGHSH and CDR2 LQKENI. Trimming removed 4 bases at V and 2 bases at J, with 12 bases between. The CDR3 DNA sequence: TGTGCCAGCTCACAAACGACAGGAGGCAATCAGCCCCAGCATTTT. This sequence encodes CASSQTTGGNQPQHF.

The chain has TRBV5-4 and TRBJ2-2; 9 bases align to TRBD1. This CDR3 spans 15 amino acids. Per germline, CDR1 SGHNT and CDR2 YYREEE (reference sequence). J gave up 7 bases and V 2 bases, and 6 bases lay outside the gene matches. In DNA form, the CDR3 reads TGTGCCAGCAGCTTTGGACAGGGGCTTATCGGGGAGCTGTTTTTT. It translates to CASSFGQGLIGELFF.

The chain employs TRBV10-3 and TRBJ2-7; 11 bases line up with TRBD2. CDR3 length equals 16 residues. In germline, CDR1 is ENHRY, CDR2 SYGVKD. With 4 bases clipped from V and 2 bases from J, the junction kept 7 bases outside the gene matches. The CDR3 protein is CAISALAGGLTYEQYF. CDR3 DNA sequence: TGTGCCATCAGTGCGCTAGCGGGGGGACTGACCTACGAGCAGTACTTC.

The V gene is TRBV19, the J gene TRBJ2-6; TRBD2 is a possible D gene (5 bases). Germline CDR1 LNHDA, CDR2 SQIVND (reference sequence). V lost 0 bases, J lost 1 base, and 7 bases lay in between. This CDR3 contains 16 residues. CDR3 DNA sequence: TGTGCCAGTAGTATAGATCCGGGGTCTGGGGCCAACGTCCTGACTTTC. Its translation: CASSIDPGSGANVLTF.

With regard to this clone: The junction departs from germline at one end; a sequencing error may be responsible. This chain uses TRBV7-9 with TRBJ2-1; 12 positions agree with TRBD2. The CDR3 contains 13 residues. Germline assignment: CDR1 SEHNR and CDR2 FQNEAQ (reference sequence). CDR3 DNA sequence: TGTGCCAGCAGCTTAGACCCTAGCGGGAGGGGGATCTTC. This sequence encodes CASSLDPSGRGIF.

This chain links TRBV5-4 with TRBJ2-1, with TRBD2 matching over 8 bases. J was trimmed by 9 bases and V by 10 bases; bases with no gene match: 12. Germline CDR1 is SGHNT and CDR2 is YYREEE (reference sequence). This CDR3 region has 13 residues. CDR3 amino acids: CAAGSGGAREQFF. The CDR3 bases are TGTGCCGCTGGGTCCGGGGGGGCCCGTGAGCAGTTCTTC.

The rearrangement joins TRBV5-6 to TRBJ2-7; 8 nucleotides agree with TRBD1. Germline lookup yields CDR1 SGHDT and CDR2 YYEEEE. The CDR3 is 15 residues long. Germline trimming cut 5 bases from V and 2 bases from J; bases unmatched to any gene: 9. In DNA, the CDR3 is TGTGCCAGCAGACCATCGGACAGGGTGGCCTACGAGCAGTACTTC. Residues: CASRPSDRVAYEQYF.

This clone showed up just once. The chain recombines TRBV2 with TRBJ2-1; 9 bases fit TRBD2. Trimming cost V 1 base and J 0 bases; bases outside gene matches: 10. Per the germline V gene, CDR1 is SNHLY and CDR2 is FYNNEI. CDR3 length: 19 amino acids. As DNA, the CDR3 is TGTGCCAGCAGTGAAGGTAGCGGGGGTCCCTTACCCTCCTACAATGAGCAGTTCTTC. Translated: CASSEGSGGPLPSYNEQFF.